These 13 T cell receptor beta chains share one sample of origin, sequenced in a study of tumour-infiltrating T cells in Burkitt lymphoma. Assay: immunoSEQ multiplex PCR; the TCRdb copy retains only in-frame clones and omits some. Of approximately 1,000 clones listed, around 13% were seen once; the top ten hold over 20%. The material sequenced was tumor tissue. These receptor sequences come from a human donor with Burkitt lymphoma.

This clone was counted a few times. The V gene is TRBV28, the J gene TRBJ1-2, with TRBD1 as a possible D gene (5 bases). Germline loops: CDR1 MDHEN, CDR2 SYDVKM. CDR3 length equals 12 residues. The V and J ends lost 5 bases and 7 bases respectively, with 11 bases between them. CDR3 amino acids: CASSDGTLGYTF. DNA of the CDR3: TGTGCCAGCAGTGACGGGACCCTTGGCTACACCTTC.

This chain joins TRBV9 and TRBJ2-5; no definite D call. The V end lost 3 bases, the J end lost 5 bases, and 14 bases lay between the germline ends. The CDR3 runs 14 residues. Germline V gene sequence: CDR1 SGDLS, CDR2 YYNGEE. In DNA, the CDR3 is TGTGCCAGCAGCGCGGACGCGCGAAAGGAGACCCAGTACTTC. Protein product: CASSADARKETQYF.

V is TRBV19 and J is TRBJ1-1; the D is unclear. Germline CDR1 LNHDA, CDR2 SQIVND (reference sequence). The CDR3 is 11 amino acids. V dropped 7 bases and J dropped 4 bases, with 7 bases sitting between them. This CDR3 is CASIGSTEAFF. DNA for the CDR3: TGTGCCAGTATAGGGTCCACTGAAGCTTTCTTT.

This chain joins TRBV10-1 and TRBJ2-7; 11 positions match TRBD1. CDR3 length: 15 amino acids. Germline CDR1 reads WNHNN; CDR2 reads SYGVQD (reference sequence). V shed 6 bases and J 4 bases; nucleotides not matched to a gene: 8. CDR3 loop: CASSKGQGARYEQYF. Here the CDR3 DNA reads TGCGCCAGCAGCAAAGGACAGGGGGCGAGGTACGAGCAGTACTTC.

This clone is termed large. V is TRBV10-3 and J is TRBJ2-6; possibly TRBD1 for D (5 bases). This CDR3 spans 16 amino acids. The germline V gene encodes CDR1 ENHRY and CDR2 SYGVKD. Trimming removed 0 bases at V and 2 bases at J, with 8 bases between. CDR3 coding DNA: TGTGCCATCAGTGAGTCGAGACAGACTGGGGCCAACGTCCTGACTTTC. Translation gives CAISESRQTGANVLTF.

This clone came up a few times. The rearrangement uses TRBV2 and TRBJ2-5, with D perhaps TRBD1 (5 bases). Germline CDR1 and CDR2: SNHLY and FYNNEI. CDR3 size: 14 residues. V was clipped by 3 bases and J by 3 bases, with 11 bases between them. The DNA of the CDR3 is TGTGCCAGCAGTGATTCAGGGCCTAAAGAGACCCAGTACTTC. Residues: CASSDSGPKETQYF.

This chain connects TRBV9 to TRBJ1-2, with D uncertain. V dropped 4 bases and J dropped 4 bases, with 20 bases sitting between them. Germline V CDR1 and CDR2: SGDLS, YYNGEE. CDR3 length equals 16 residues. The CDR3 bases are TGTGCCAGCAGCCCGTCGGGCCAAAGAATTTTCTATGGCTACACCTTC. This codes for CASSPSGQRIFYGYTF.

The chain is built from TRBV28 and TRBJ2-1; D perhaps matches TRBD1 (5 bases). The CDR3 runs 12 residues. CDR1 is MDHEN, CDR2 SYDVKM, per germline. V lost 2 bases and J 13 bases, leaving 12 bases between the germline ends. CDR3 coding DNA: TGTGCCAGCAGTTTAGGTGGCAGGGCCCAGTTCTTC. Its translation: CASSLGGRAQFF.

The rearrangement joins TRBV10-2 to TRBJ1-2; D is uncertain. Germline CDR1 is WSHSY and CDR2 is SAAADI. The ends were cut back, 6 bases at V and 3 bases at J, with 8 bases in the middle. This CDR3 has 12 residues. This CDR3 reads CASRRDDYGYTF. The CDR3 nucleotides are TGCGCCAGCAGGAGGGATGACTATGGCTACACCTTC.

This clone was found a few times. The DNA of the CDR3 is TGTGCCAGCAGTTACTTCTGGGACTACAATGAGCAGTTCTTC. This translates into CASSYFWDYNEQFF. The chain employs TRBV6-6 and TRBJ2-1; D is undetermined. The CDR3 runs 14 residues. In germline, CDR1 is MNHNY, CDR2 SVGAGI (reference sequence). Trimming cost V 1 base and J 3 bases, with 7 bases left between them.

V gene TRBV4-1 combines with J gene TRBJ2-3, with D perhaps matching TRBD2 (7 bases). The CDR3 totals 18 residues. Trimming removed 4 bases from V and 0 bases from J, with 20 bases in between. Germline V CDR1 and CDR2: MGHRA, YSYEKL. CDR3 DNA sequence: TGCGCCAGCAGCCCCCTTGGAGGGGGGGCCTCTAGCACAGATACGCAGTATTTT. It encodes CASSPLGGGASSTDTQYF.

This clone was counted a few times. Sequence at one end of the junction differs from germline and may be a read error. V usage is TRBV6-6 and J usage is TRBJ2-7; TRBD2 matches 8 bases. The CDR3 spans 14 residues. Germline lookup yields CDR1 MNHNY and CDR2 SVGAGI (reference sequence). CDR3 sequence: CASTEQRGNYEQYF. The CDR3 DNA reads TGTGCTAGCACTGAGCAGCGGGGGAACTACGAGCAGTACTTC.

The rearrangement links TRBV27 to TRBJ1-6, with a weak D call TRBD1 (6 bases). The V gene lost 4 bases and the J gene lost 7 bases, with 17 bases spanning the gap. From germline, CDR1 is MNHEY and CDR2 SMNVEV (reference sequence). The CDR3 has 16 residues. The CDR3 sequence: CASSSRGGVLNSPLHF. In nucleotides, the CDR3 is TGTGCCAGCAGTTCCCGAGGGGGGGTTTTAAATTCACCCCTCCACTTT.